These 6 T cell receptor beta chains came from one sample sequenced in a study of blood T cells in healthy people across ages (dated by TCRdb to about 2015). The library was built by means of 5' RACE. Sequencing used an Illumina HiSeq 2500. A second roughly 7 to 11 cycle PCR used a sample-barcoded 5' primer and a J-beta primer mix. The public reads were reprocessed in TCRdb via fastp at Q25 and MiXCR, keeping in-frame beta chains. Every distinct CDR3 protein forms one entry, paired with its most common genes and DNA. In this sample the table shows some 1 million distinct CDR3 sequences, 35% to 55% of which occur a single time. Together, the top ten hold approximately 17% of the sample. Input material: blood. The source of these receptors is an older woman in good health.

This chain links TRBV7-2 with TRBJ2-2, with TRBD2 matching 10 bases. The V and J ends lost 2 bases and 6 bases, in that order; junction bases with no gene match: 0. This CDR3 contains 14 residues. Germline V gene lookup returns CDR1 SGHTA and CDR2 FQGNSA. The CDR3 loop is CASSLTSGAGELFF. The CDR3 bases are TGTGCCAGCAGCTTAACTAGCGGGGCCGGGGAGCTGTTTTTT.

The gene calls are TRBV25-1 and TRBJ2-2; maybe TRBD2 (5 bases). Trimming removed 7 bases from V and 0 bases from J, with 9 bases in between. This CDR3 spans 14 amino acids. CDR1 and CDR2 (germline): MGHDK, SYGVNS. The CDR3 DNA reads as TGTGCCAGCACGGGGTGGGCGAACACCGGGGAGCTGTTTTTT. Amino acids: CASTGWANTGELFF.

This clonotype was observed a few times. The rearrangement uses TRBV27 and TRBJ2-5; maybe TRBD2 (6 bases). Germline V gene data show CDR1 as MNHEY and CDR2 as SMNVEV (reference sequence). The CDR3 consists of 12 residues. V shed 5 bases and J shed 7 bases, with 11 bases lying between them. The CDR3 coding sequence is TGTGCCAGCAGTCCCAACGGGGGGACCCAGTACTTC. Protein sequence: CASSPNGGTQYF.

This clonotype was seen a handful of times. The CDR3 reads CASSPSGLVSNEQYF. As DNA, the CDR3 is TGTGCCAGCAGCCCCTCGGGGCTAGTTAGTAACGAGCAGTACTTC. The rearrangement joins TRBV6-1 to TRBJ2-4, with D perhaps assigned TRBD1 or TRBD2 (5 bases each). Gene TRBJ2-7 matches the end of the DNA better, so the J call may be wrong. Germline CDR1 and CDR2: MNHNS and SASEGT. The CDR3 consists of 15 residues.

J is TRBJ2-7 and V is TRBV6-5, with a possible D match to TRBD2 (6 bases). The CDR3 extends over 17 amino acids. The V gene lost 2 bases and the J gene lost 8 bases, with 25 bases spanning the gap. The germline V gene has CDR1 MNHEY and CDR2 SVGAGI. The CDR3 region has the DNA TGTGCCAGCAGTTACGGGCTCGGGGCGGGAAGGTCCGTTAAGCAGTACTTC. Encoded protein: CASSYGLGAGRSVKQYF.

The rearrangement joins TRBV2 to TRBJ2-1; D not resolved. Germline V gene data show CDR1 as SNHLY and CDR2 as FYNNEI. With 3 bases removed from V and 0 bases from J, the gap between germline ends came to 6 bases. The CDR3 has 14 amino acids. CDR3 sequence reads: CASSDQSSYNEQFF. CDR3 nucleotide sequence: TGTGCCAGCAGTGACCAGAGCTCCTACAATGAGCAGTTCTTC.